The clone carrying this TCR beta chain came up once. This record belongs to a study of blood T cells in healthy people across ages. The second PCR ran roughly 7 to 12 cycles with a sample-barcoded 5' primer and J-beta primers. In TCRdb, the 5' RACE reads were re-called with MiXCR into one record per CDR3 protein. The table lists about 1.4 million distinct CDR3 sequences, approximately 60% of them singletons. This CDR3 is 13 amino acids long. Looked up from germline, CDR1 is SGHNT and CDR2 is YENEEA. Trimming stripped 0 bases from V and 6 bases from J, with 8 bases between. The TCR originated in a man between 18 and 35 years old in good health. This chain joins TRBV11-3 and TRBJ1-1; D call uncertain. The sequencing input was blood. The CDR3 here is CASSLETEAEAFF. In DNA, the CDR3 is TGTGCCAGCAGCTTAGAAACAGAAGCTGAAGCTTTCTTT.